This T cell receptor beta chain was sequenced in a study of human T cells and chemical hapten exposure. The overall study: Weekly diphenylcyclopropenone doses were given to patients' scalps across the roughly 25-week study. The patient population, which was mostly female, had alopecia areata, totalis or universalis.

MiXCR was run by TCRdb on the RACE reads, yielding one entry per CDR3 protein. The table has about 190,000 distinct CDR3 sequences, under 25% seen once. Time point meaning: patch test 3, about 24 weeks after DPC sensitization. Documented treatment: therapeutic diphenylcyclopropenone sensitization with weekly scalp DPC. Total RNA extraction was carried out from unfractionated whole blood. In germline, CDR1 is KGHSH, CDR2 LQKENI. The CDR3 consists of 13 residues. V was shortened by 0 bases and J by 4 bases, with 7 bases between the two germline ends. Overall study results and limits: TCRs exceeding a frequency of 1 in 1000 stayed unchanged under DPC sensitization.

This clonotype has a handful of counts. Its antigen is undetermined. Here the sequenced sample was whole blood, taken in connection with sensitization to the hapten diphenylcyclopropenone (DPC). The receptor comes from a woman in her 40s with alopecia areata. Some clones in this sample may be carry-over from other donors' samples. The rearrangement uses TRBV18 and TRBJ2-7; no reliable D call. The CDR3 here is CASSPPMRYEQYF. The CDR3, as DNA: TGTGCCAGCTCACCACCGATGCGGTACGAGCAGTACTTC.